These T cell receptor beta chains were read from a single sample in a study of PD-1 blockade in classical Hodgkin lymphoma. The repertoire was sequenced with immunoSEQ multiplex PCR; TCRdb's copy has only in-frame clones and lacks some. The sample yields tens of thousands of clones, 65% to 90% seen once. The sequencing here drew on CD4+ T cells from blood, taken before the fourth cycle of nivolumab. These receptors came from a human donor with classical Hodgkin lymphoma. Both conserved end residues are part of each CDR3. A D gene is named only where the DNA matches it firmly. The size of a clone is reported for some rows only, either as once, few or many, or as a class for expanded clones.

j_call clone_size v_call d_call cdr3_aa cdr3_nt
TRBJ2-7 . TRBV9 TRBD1 CASSPGQGKTYEQYF TGTGCCAGCAGTCCGGGACAGGGGAAGACCTACGAGCAGTACTTC
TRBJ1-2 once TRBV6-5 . CASSYGPKPDGYTF TGTGCCAGCAGTTACGGGCCCAAACCCGATGGCTACACCTTC
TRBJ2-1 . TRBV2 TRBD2 CASSEAAGGPDNEQFF TGTGCCAGCAGTGAAGCGGCGGGGGGGCCAGACAATGAGCAGTTCTTC
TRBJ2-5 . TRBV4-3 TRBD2 CASSQDPRSGGTSRQTQYF TGCGCCAGCAGCCAAGACCCCAGGAGCGGGGGGACGTCACGGCAGACCCAGTACTTC
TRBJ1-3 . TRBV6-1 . CASSGGLNSGNTIYF TGTGCCAGCAGTGGGGGACTGAACTCTGGAAACACCATATATTTT
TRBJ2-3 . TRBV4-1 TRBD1 CASSQPDRDPDTQYF TGCGCCAGCAGCCAACCGGACAGGGATCCAGATACGCAGTATTTT
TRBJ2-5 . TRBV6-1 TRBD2 CASSGLAGPETQYF TGTGCCAGCAGTGGACTAGCGGGGCCAGAGACCCAGTACTTC
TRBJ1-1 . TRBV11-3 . CASSLDLTVNTEAFF TGTGCCAGCAGCTTAGACCTCACAGTGAACACTGAAGCTTTCTTT
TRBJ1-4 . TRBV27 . CASSRYIATNEKLFF TGTGCCAGCAGTCGCTACATCGCAACTAATGAAAAACTGTTTTTT
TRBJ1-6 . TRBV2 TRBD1 CASSRDRGHSPLHF TGTGCCAGCAGTCGGGACAGGGGGCACTCACCCCTCCACTTT
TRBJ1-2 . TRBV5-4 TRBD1 CASSASGTGTNYGYTF TGTGCCAGCAGCGCTTCCGGGACAGGGACTAACTATGGCTACACCTTC
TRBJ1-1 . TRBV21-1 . CASSKGKQGNTEAFF TGTGCCAGCAGCAAAGGGAAACAGGGGAACACTGAAGCTTTCTTT
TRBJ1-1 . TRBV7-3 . CASSSQMNTEAFF TGTGCCAGCAGCTCTCAGATGAACACTGAAGCTTTCTTT
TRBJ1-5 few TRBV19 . CASSPGEGGPQHF TGTGCCAGTAGTCCCGGGGAGGGCGGGCCCCAGCATTTT
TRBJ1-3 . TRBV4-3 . CASSQSLAGNTIYF TGCGCCAGCAGCCAAAGCTTAGCAGGAAACACCATATATTTT
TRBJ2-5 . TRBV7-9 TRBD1 CASSLLQGARETQYF TGTGCCAGCAGCTTATTGCAGGGGGCTAGGGAGACCCAGTACTTC
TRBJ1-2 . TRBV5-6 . CASREGGGTYGYTF TGTGCCAGCAGGGAAGGTGGGGGGACCTATGGCTACACCTTC
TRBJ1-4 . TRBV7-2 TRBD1 CASSGGQGGTNEKLFF TGTGCCAGCAGCGGGGGACAGGGGGGAACTAATGAAAAACTGTTTTTT
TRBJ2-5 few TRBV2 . CASSEDYLQETQYF TGTGCCAGCAGTGAAGACTATCTCCAAGAGACCCAGTACTTC
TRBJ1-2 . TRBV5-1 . CASSGAGGLNYGYTF TGCGCCAGCAGCGGGGCGGGGGGACTTAACTATGGCTACACCTTC
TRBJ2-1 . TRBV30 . CAWSVGGGEQFF TGTGCCTGGAGTGTGGGTGGGGGGGAGCAGTTCTTC
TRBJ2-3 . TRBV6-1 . CASSEVGGAVSSTQYF TGTGCCAGCAGTGAAGTGGGCGGGGCGGTTTCTTCAACGCAGTATTTT
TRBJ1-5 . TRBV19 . CASSIGTGKLQPQHF TGTGCCAGTAGTATAGGCACAGGGAAACTTCAGCCCCAGCATTTT
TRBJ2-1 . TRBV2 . CASTGPGGGSGEQFF TGTGCCAGCACGGGGCCCGGGGGTGGTTCTGGTGAGCAGTTCTTC
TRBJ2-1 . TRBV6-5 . CASRRDRFNEQFF TGTGCCAGCAGGCGAGACAGGTTTAATGAGCAGTTCTTC
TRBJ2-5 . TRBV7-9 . CASSQTATGETQYF TGTGCCAGCAGCCAGACAGCGACGGGGGAGACCCAGTACTTC
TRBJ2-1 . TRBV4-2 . CASSQDSGYNEQFF TGTGCCAGCAGCCAAGATTCGGGGTACAATGAGCAGTTCTTC
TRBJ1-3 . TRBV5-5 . CASSFGGSGNTIYF TGTGCCAGCAGCTTCGGAGGCTCTGGAAACACCATATATTTT
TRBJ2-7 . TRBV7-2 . CASSLGGYLREQYF TGTGCCAGCAGCTTAGGCGGGTACCTACGGGAGCAGTACTTC
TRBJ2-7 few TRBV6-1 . CASSPNWNEQYF TGTGCCAGCAGTCCGAACTGGAACGAGCAGTACTTC
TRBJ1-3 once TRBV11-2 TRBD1 CASSVYGDRDSFSGNTIYF TGTGCCAGCAGCGTATACGGCGACCGGGACAGCTTTTCCGGAAACACCATATATTTT
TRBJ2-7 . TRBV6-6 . CASSYPQSSYEQYF TGTGCCAGCAGTTACCCACAGTCATCCTACGAGCAGTACTTC
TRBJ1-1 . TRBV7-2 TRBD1 CASSLPGGTEAFF TGTGCCAGCAGCTTACCAGGGGGCACTGAAGCTTTCTTT
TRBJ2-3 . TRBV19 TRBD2 CASSIRGGTDTQYF TGTGCCAGTAGTATTCGGGGGGGCACAGATACGCAGTATTTT
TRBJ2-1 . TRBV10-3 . CAISTTGTSPNEQFF TGTGCCATCAGTACTACCGGGACCTCCCCCAATGAGCAGTTCTTC
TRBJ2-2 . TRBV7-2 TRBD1 CASSFTGTASTGELFF TGTGCCAGCAGTTTTACCGGGACAGCCAGCACCGGGGAGCTGTTTTTT
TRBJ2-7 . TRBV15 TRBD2 CATSRDPAGGPYEQYF TGTGCCACCAGCAGAGATCCAGCGGGGGGACCCTACGAGCAGTACTTC
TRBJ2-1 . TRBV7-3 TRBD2 CASSSKTSGGRNEQFF TGTGCCAGCAGCTCGAAGACTAGCGGGGGGCGGAATGAGCAGTTCTTC
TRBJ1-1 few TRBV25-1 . CASSTTTVADTEAFF TGTGCCAGCAGTACAACGACGGTGGCCGACACTGAAGCTTTCTTT
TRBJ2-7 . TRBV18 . CASSPDSLYEQYF TGTGCCAGCTCACCCGATTCCCTCTACGAGCAGTACTTC
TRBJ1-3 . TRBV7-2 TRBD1 CASSGTGGPSGNTIYF TGTGCCAGCAGCGGTACAGGGGGCCCCTCTGGAAACACCATATATTTT
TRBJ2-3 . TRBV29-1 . CSVHSPLTDTQYF TGCAGCGTCCACTCACCGCTCACAGATACGCAGTATTTT
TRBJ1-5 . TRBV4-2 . CASSQDTGSNQPQHF TGTGCCAGCAGCCAAGACACAGGGTCTAATCAGCCCCAGCATTTT
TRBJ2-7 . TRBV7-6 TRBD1 CASSSLGTGSSYEQYF TGTGCCAGCAGCTCCCTCGGGACAGGGAGCTCCTACGAGCAGTACTTC
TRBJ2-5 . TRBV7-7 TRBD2 CASSSGGDQRETQYF TGTGCCAGCAGCTCGGGGGGGGACCAACGGGAGACCCAGTACTTC
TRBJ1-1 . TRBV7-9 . CASSFAGKNTEAFF TGTGCCAGCAGCTTCGCAGGGAAGAACACTGAAGCTTTCTTT
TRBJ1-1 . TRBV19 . CASSIGQGYTEAFF TGTGCCAGTAGTATCGGGCAGGGCTACACTGAAGCTTTCTTT
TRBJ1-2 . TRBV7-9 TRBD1 CASTYTDREEGYTF TGTGCCAGCACCTATACTGACAGGGAGGAGGGCTACACCTTC
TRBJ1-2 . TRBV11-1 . CASSFAEWGYGYTF TGTGCCAGCAGCTTCGCTGAGTGGGGCTATGGCTACACCTTC
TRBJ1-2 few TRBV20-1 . CSVLYGYTF TGCAGTGTCCTATATGGCTACACCTTC
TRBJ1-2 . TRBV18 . CASSPPEVYGYTF TGTGCCAGCTCACCACCGGAAGTTTATGGCTACACCTTC
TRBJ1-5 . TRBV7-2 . CASSPLRGSNQPQHF TGTGCCAGCAGCCCTCTACGGGGGAGCAATCAGCCCCAGCATTTT
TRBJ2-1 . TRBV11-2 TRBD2 CASSTISGGWGEQFF TGTGCCAGCAGCACCATCAGCGGGGGGTGGGGTGAGCAGTTCTTC
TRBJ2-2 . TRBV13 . CASSSSPGVYLTGELFF TGTGCCAGCAGCTCCTCGCCAGGGGTTTATTTAACCGGGGAGCTGTTTTTT
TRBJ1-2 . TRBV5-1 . CASSRNRPPGLINYGYTF TGCGCCAGCAGCCGAAATAGACCGCCGGGACTTATAAACTATGGCTACACCTTC
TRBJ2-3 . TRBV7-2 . CASSSAISMNTQYF TGTGCCAGCAGCTCGGCAATAAGCATGAATACGCAGTATTTT